The rows below give T cell receptor beta chains drawn from one sample of a study of T cells in Graves' hyperthyroidism and ophthalmopathy. A single record per CDR3 protein comes from TCRdb applying MiXCR to the multiplex PCR reads. The table includes about 380,000 distinct CDR3 sequences, more than 14% detected once. Sequenced input: blood. These receptors came from a woman aged 30 to 39 with Graves' ophthalmopathy. The CDR3 runs from the conserved cysteine through the conserved F or W. The D gene is left open where the match is weak. Not all rows give a size; the values are once, few, many and, for expanded clones, a class.

v_gene,j_gene,abundance,len,d_gene,CDR3aa,CDR3nt
TRBV20-1,TRBJ2-7,many,14,TRBD2,CSARAPSGSYEQYF,TGCAGTGCTAGAGCACCTAGCGGGAGCTACGAGCAGTACTTC
TRBV28,TRBJ2-5,many,15,.,CASSHYAGTQETQYF,TGTGCCAGCAGTCATTATGCCGGGACACAAGAGACCCAGTACTTC
TRBV12-3/TRBV12-4,TRBJ1-5,many,12,.,CASTDTGQPQHF,TGTGCCAGCACCGACACGGGTCAGCCCCAGCATTTT
TRBV24-1,TRBJ2-3,few,11,.,CATGFRSTQYF,TGTGCCACGGGGTTTCGGTCTACGCAGTATTTT
TRBV2,TRBJ1-1,many,15,.,CASSAWRQPNTEAFF,TGTGCCAGCAGTGCTTGGAGACAGCCTAACACTGAAGCTTTCTTT
TRBV4-1,TRBJ2-1,many,16,TRBD2,CASRDIAGLGYNEQFF,TGCGCCAGCAGAGACATAGCGGGGCTAGGCTACAATGAGCAGTTCTTC
TRBV6-1,TRBJ2-5,many,12,.,CASGDSKETQYF,TGTGCCAGCGGAGACAGTAAAGAGACCCAGTACTTC
TRBV20-1,TRBJ2-5,.,12,.,CSTRGAQETQYF,TGCAGTACCCGGGGGGCCCAAGAGACCCAGTACTTC
TRBV12-3/TRBV12-4,TRBJ1-5,.,13,.,CASSPEGGQPQHF,TGTGCCAGCAGCCCAGAGGGGGGCCAGCCCCAGCATTTT
TRBV7-2,TRBJ2-1,.,16,TRBD2,CASSWTSGGGGNEQFF,TGTGCCAGCAGCTGGACTAGCGGGGGGGGTGGCAATGAGCAGTTCTTC
TRBV27,TRBJ1-2,few,15,TRBD1,CASSLTGGFNYGYTF,TGTGCCAGCAGTTTAACAGGGGGCTTTAACTATGGCTACACCTTC
TRBV19,TRBJ1-5,.,16,TRBD1,CASSAHKGQGAQPQHF,TGTGCCAGTAGTGCCCATAAGGGACAGGGGGCTCAGCCCCAGCATTTT
TRBV7-8,TRBJ1-4,many,15,.,CASSPQEGTAEKLFF,TGTGCCAGCAGCCCTCAGGAAGGGACTGCCGAAAAACTGTTTTTT
TRBV18,TRBJ1-1,many,16,.,CASSPEIWRGNTEAFF,TGTGCCAGCTCACCAGAAATATGGCGGGGGAACACTGAAGCTTTCTTT
TRBV18,TRBJ1-1,many,14,.,CASSEGRMNTEAFF,TGTGCCAGCTCAGAGGGACGGATGAACACTGAAGCTTTCTTT
TRBV7-3,TRBJ2-5,.,16,TRBD2,CASSSNPSGRQETQYF,TGTGCCAGCAGCTCAAATCCTAGCGGGCGCCAAGAGACCCAGTACTTC
TRBV20-1,TRBJ2-5,many,13,TRBD2,CSASGTSAKTQYF,TGCAGTGCTAGTGGGACTAGCGCGAAGACCCAGTACTTC
TRBV5-1,TRBJ2-3,many,14,.,CASSSGGYTDTQYF,TGCGCCAGCAGCTCAGGGGGGTACACAGATACGCAGTATTTT
TRBV6-6,TRBJ2-2,few,15,.,CASSYPQGNTGELFF,TGTGCCAGCAGTTACCCTCAGGGGAACACCGGGGAGCTGTTTTTT
TRBV20-1,TRBJ2-2,many,13,.,CSAPGGRTGELFF,TGCAGTGCACCCGGGGGACGGACCGGGGAGCTGTTTTTT
TRBV9,TRBJ1-5,.,13,.,CASSYQGNQPQHF,TGTGCCAGCAGCTATCAGGGGAATCAGCCCCAGCATTTT
TRBV7-3,TRBJ2-1,many,15,.,CASSYVPGAGNEQFF,TGTGCCAGCAGCTACGTCCCGGGGGCAGGCAATGAGCAGTTCTTC
TRBV12-3/TRBV12-4,TRBJ2-7,many,12,.,CASSPYRDEQYF,TGTGCCAGCAGCCCCTACAGAGACGAGCAGTACTTC
TRBV29-1,TRBJ1-4,.,14,TRBD1,CSVVLGQVNEKLFF,TGCAGCGTTGTTTTGGGACAGGTTAATGAAAAACTGTTTTTT
TRBV15,TRBJ2-3,many,15,TRBD1,CATSPGTGRTDTQYF,TGTGCCACCAGCCCCGGGACAGGGCGCACAGATACGCAGTATTTT
TRBV6-1,TRBJ1-5,many,12,.,CASRGENQPQHF,TGTGCCAGCAGAGGGGAAAATCAGCCCCAGCATTTT
TRBV4-2,TRBJ2-5,.,14,.,CASSPGAAQKTQYF,TGTGCCAGCAGCCCAGGCGCCGCTCAAAAGACCCAGTACTTC
TRBV12-3/TRBV12-4,TRBJ1-1,many,13,TRBD1,CASSQTGVTEAFF,TGTGCCAGCAGTCAAACAGGGGTCACTGAAGCTTTCTTT
TRBV11-3,TRBJ2-1,many,15,TRBD2,CASSLEGLADNEQFF,TGTGCCAGCAGCTTAGAGGGACTAGCGGACAATGAGCAGTTCTTC
TRBV5-1,TRBJ2-7,many,13,.,CASFPLEGDEQYF,TGCGCCAGCTTCCCCTTGGAAGGGGACGAGCAGTACTTC
TRBV12-3/TRBV12-4,TRBJ1-1,many,15,.,CASTLLSLGGTEAFF,TGTGCCAGCACCCTCCTTTCTCTCGGGGGGACTGAAGCTTTCTTT
TRBV29-1,TRBJ1-1,many,14,.,CSVEGGHLRTEAFF,TGCAGCGTTGAAGGGGGACACTTGAGGACTGAAGCTTTCTTT
TRBV7-9,TRBJ2-5,few,15,.,CASSLVRTRIETQYF,TGTGCCAGCAGCTTAGTGAGGACACGAATAGAGACCCAGTACTTC
TRBV4-1,TRBJ2-1,few,17,.,CASSQEEGGADYNEQFF,TGCGCCAGCAGCCAAGAGGAGGGGGGGGCGGATTACAATGAGCAGTTCTTC
TRBV29-1,TRBJ2-7,many,13,TRBD1,CSVAGQGDREQYF,TGCAGCGTCGCGGGACAGGGGGATCGGGAGCAGTACTTC
TRBV6-1,TRBJ1-1,many,13,.,CASSEGDGIGAFF,TGTGCCAGCAGTGAAGGGGACGGAATAGGGGCTTTCTTT
TRBV7-3,TRBJ2-2,many,16,.,CASSLTFGGGTGELFF,TGTGCCAGCAGCTTAACGTTCGGGGGCGGCACCGGGGAGCTGTTTTTT
TRBV29-1,TRBJ1-2,.,13,.,CSVGPRGSFGYTF,TGCAGCGTCGGTCCCAGGGGCTCCTTCGGCTACACCTTC
TRBV20-1,TRBJ2-1,few,14,.,CSARVHDLHDEQFF,TGCAGTGCTAGAGTCCACGACCTACACGATGAGCAGTTCTTC
TRBV12-3/TRBV12-4,TRBJ1-6,many,14,.,CASSLSQGSSPLHF,TGTGCCAGCAGTTTATCTCAGGGCAGTTCACCCCTCCACTTT
TRBV6-1,TRBJ1-1,many,14,.,CASRKGLENTEAFF,TGTGCCAGCAGAAAGGGCTTGGAGAACACTGAAGCTTTCTTT
TRBV15,TRBJ1-3,many,16,.,CATSSAAGHSGNTIYF,TGTGCCACCAGCAGTGCAGCAGGGCACTCTGGAAACACCATATATTTT
TRBV19,TRBJ1-2,many,15,TRBD1,CASSIASGQNYGYTF,TGTGCCAGTAGTATAGCCTCGGGACAGAACTATGGCTACACCTTC
TRBV19,TRBJ2-7,many,16,.,CASSIPSTKGLYEQYF,TGTGCCAGTAGTATCCCCAGCACCAAGGGCCTCTACGAGCAGTACTTC